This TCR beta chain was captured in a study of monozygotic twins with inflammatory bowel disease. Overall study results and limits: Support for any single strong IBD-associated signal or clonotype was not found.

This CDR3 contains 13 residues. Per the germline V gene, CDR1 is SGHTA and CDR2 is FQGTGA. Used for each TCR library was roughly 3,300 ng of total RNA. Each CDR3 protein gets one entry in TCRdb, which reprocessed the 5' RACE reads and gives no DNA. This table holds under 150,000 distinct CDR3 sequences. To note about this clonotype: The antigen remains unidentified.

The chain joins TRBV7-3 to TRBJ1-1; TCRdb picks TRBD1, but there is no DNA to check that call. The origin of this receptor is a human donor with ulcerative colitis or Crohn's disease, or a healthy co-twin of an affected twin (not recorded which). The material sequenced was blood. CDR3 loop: CASSLASQGEAFF.